What follows describes a single TCR beta chain. The data were taken from a study of blood T cell repertoires in COVID-19. Study-wide context: Sites in the United States, Italy and Spain provided acute and convalescent COVID-19 samples. PBMCs, B-cell-depleted T cells, or T cells provided the cDNA or gDNA that made up the material.

The CDR3 has 13 amino acids. In the original analysis: Estimation of nucleated cell counts was performed using reference gene primer amplification. The assay was immunoSEQ multiplex PCR, and TCRdb's table has in-frame clones only and misses some. For V, J and clone size, that table is used; D and trimming come from the DNA. The sample shows roughly 60,000 clones, 87% of them seen only once. The chain combines TRBV21-1 with TRBJ2-7; the table's D call TRBD2 went unverified against the DNA. TRBV21-1 is a recognized pseudogene. Sequencing was done on a sample of peripheral blood. This sequence originates from a man between 40 and 49 years old with COVID-19, enrolled during active disease. CDR3 region: CASPSAERNEQYF. CDR3 bases: TGTGCCAGCCCTAGTGCAGAGAGGAACGAGCAGTACTTC.